This section outlines one T cell receptor beta chain sequence together with its context. No antigen is known for it. No much larger clone is present one base from it, and per-base qualities are unavailable. These data are taken from a study of cytotoxic CD8 clonotypes in ibrutinib-treated CLL (dated by TCRdb to about 2021). A note on the overall study: In this cohort, around 14 patients were treatment-naive and under 13 were relapsed/refractory, while 17 to 18 had unmutated IGHV. Responses were partial in some 24 patients and complete in 2; after median approximately 5.5 years follow-up, about 14 stayed in remission and 12 progressed. Response samples were obtained after a median of 12 months of treatment, with a range of roughly 6 to 40 months. On average, each sample had about 250,000 productive templates and more than 75,000 productive rearrangements. Of the approximately 90 participants in the trial, roughly 26 had longitudinal samples available. Cryopreserved peripheral blood mononuclear cells were collected at three points: before therapy, at response, and at either sustained remission or disease progression. All remission and progressive disease samples were collected while patients were still receiving ibrutinib.

The time point tag for this specimen amounts to: 12 months on ibrutinib. For TCR beta library preparation, roughly 2.2 micrograms of genomic DNA was extracted from cryopreserved PBMCs. Longitudinal blood samples from CLL patients receiving ibrutinib monotherapy were subjected to high-throughput TCR beta sequencing. The patients were enrolled in a single-center, open-label phase 2 trial of ibrutinib monotherapy. Each clonotype received, on average, 10x coverage in deep resolution sequencing performed on a MiSeq, where the target depth lay between 1 in 1 million and 1 in 200,000 T cells. TCR beta libraries were generated with the immunoSEQ hsTCRB Kit. As for the authors' bioinformatics: The data were analyzed with ImmunoSEQ Analyzer and ImmunoSEQ Data Assistant, and V, D and J gene assignments followed IMGT definitions. Clonality, which ranges from 0 to 1, was calculated as one minus the normalized Shannon entropy of productive rearrangement frequencies. Only overrepresented clonotypes making up at least 0.05% of each patient's repertoire were included in the public clonotype analysis. Some 13 age-matched healthy donor repertoires from immuneACCESS were used as controls for clonality. In its TCRdb copy, this immuneACCESS table keeps in-frame sequences only and misses some clones. Where compared with another copy, unresolved V genes explain less than half of these, and the others have no known cause. V and J calls plus clone size are reproduced from that table; the DNA served to infer D and trimming. The sample table shows some 200,000 clones, and approximately 75% are seen once. The biggest ten clones account for 11% of the sample.

Overall results and qualifications from the work: Clonality rose at ibrutinib response, remained stable during sustained remission, and dropped back toward baseline at progression. Public clonotypes were rare and either shrank or stayed stable during treatment, and the rise in clonality at ibrutinib response reflected expansion of private clonotypes. Sustained-remission and progressing patients did not have matched sampling times, and lymph node repertoires were not examined. Baseline clonality was found to be higher than that of age-matched healthy donors and was strongly correlated with circulating CD8+ T-cell counts.

This receptor was obtained from a human donor with chronic lymphocytic leukemia. The specimen comprised PBMCs, sampled after 12 months of ibrutinib treatment.

The CDR3 protein: CASSLGQGPEKLFF. The DNA sequence follows: TGTGCCAGCAGCTTAGGGCAGGGGCCGGAAAAACTGTTTTTT. The V gene is TRBV7-6 and the J gene is TRBJ1-4; the D gene is perhaps TRBD1, from 6 matching bases. The germline V gene yields SGHVS for CDR1 and FNYEAQ for CDR2. Reading from cysteine to phenylalanine, the CDR3 counts 14 amino acids. Only CDR3 DNA remains: 42 bases, in frame from the first base. A distance of 11 bases separates the germline ends of V and J, which lose 1 base and 8 bases respectively.